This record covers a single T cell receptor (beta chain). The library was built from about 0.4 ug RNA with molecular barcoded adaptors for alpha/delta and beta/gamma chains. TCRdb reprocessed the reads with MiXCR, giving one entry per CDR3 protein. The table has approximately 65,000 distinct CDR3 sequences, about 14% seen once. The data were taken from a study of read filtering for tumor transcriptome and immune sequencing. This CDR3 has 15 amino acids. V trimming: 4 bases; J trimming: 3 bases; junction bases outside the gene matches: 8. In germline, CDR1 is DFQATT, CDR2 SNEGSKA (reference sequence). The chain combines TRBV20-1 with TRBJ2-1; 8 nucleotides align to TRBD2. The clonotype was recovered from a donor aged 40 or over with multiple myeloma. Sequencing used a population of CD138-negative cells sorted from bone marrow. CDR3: CSATRPGLGYNEQFF. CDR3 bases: TGCAGTGCTACAAGACCGGGACTAGGCTACAATGAGCAGTTCTTC.